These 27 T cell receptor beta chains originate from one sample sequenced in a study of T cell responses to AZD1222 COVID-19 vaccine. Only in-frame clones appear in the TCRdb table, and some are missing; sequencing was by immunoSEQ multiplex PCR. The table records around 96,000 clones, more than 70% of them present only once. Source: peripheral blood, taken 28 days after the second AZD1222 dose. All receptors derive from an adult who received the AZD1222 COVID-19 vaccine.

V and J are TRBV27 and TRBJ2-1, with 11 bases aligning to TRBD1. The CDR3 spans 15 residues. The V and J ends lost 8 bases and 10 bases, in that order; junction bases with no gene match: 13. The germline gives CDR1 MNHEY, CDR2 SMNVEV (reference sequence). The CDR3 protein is CASGWGQGGPWEQFF. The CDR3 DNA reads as TGTGCCAGCGGTTGGGGACAGGGGGGGCCCTGGGAGCAGTTCTTC.

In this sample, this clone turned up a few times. The CDR3 DNA follows: TGTGCCAGCAGCCGCGGACAGACGAACACTGAAGCTTTCTTT. Its protein is CASSRGQTNTEAFF. The chain uses TRBV7-9 and TRBJ1-1; D is perhaps TRBD1 (6 bases). The CDR3 has 14 amino acids. The germline V and J ends were trimmed by 5 bases and 1 base, with 11 bases remaining between them. Looked up from germline, CDR1 is SEHNR and CDR2 is FQNEAQ (reference sequence). Drawing the rest from reference TRBV7-9 and TRBJ1-1, the complete variable domain is DTGVSQNPRHKITKRGQNVTFRCDPISEHNRLYWYRQTLGQGPEFLTYFQNEAQLEKSRLLSDRFSAERPKGSFSTLEIQRTEQGDSAMYLCASSRGQTNTEAFFGQGTRLTVV.

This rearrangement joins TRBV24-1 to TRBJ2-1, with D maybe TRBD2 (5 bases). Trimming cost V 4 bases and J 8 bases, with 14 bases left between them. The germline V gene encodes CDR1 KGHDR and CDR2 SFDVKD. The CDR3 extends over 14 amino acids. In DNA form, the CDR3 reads TGTGCCACCAGTGACCGCGGCGTGGAGGATGAGCAGTTCTTC. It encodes CATSDRGVEDEQFF.

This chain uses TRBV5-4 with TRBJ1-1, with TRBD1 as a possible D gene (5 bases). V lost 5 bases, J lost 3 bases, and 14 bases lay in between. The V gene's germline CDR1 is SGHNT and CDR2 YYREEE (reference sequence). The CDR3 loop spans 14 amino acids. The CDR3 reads CASRRADRYTEAFF. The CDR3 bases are TGTGCCAGCAGACGCGCCGACAGATACACTGAAGCTTTCTTT.

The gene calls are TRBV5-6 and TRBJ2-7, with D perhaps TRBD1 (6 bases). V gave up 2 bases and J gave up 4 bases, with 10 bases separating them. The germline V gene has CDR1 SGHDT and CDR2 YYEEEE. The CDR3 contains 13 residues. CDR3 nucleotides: TGTGCCAGCAGCTTTGGGACAAATTACGAGCAGTACTTC. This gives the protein CASSFGTNYEQYF.

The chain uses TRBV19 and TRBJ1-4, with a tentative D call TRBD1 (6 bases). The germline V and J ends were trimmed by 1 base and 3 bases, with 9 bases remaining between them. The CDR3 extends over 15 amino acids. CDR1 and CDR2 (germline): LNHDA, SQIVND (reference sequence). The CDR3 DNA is TGTGCCAGTAGTATAGGAGACAGGTCTAATGAAAAACTGTTTTTT. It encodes CASSIGDRSNEKLFF.

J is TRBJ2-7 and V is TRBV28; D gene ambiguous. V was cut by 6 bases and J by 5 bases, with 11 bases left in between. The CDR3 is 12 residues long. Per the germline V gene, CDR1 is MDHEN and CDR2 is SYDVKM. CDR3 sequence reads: CASRSERHEQYF. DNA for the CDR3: TGTGCCAGCAGGTCTGAAAGACACGAGCAGTACTTC.

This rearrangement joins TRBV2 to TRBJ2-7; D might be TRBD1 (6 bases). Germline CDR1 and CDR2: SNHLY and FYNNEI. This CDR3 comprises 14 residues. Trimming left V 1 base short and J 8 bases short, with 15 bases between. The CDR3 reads CASSEGQGPYKQYF. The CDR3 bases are TGTGCCAGCAGTGAAGGCCAGGGGCCTTACAAGCAGTACTTC.

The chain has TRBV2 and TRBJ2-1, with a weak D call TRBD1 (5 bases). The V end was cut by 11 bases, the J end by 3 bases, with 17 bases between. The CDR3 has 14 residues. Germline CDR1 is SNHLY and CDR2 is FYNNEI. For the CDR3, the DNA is TGTGCCCCCCTAAGGTCCAGGGACTACAATGAGCAGTTCTTC. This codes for CAPLRSRDYNEQFF.

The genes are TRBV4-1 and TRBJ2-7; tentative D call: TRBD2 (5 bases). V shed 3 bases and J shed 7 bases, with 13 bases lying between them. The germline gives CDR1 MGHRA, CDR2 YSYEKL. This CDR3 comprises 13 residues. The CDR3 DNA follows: TGCGCCAGCAGCCAGCCGGGGTCGGATGAGCAGTACTTC. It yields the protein CASSQPGSDEQYF.

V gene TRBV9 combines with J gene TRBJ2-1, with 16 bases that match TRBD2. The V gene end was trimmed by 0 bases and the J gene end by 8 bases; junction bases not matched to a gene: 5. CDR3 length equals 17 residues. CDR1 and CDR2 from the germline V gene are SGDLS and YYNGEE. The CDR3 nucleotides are TGTGCCAGCAGCGTAGCTACGGGGACTAGCGGGAGGGATGAGCAGTTCTTC. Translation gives CASSVATGTSGRDEQFF.

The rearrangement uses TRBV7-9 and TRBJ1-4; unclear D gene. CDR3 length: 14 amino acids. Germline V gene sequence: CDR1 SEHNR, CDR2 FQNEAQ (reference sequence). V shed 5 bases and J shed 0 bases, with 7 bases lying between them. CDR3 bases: TGTGCCAGCAGCGAAGGGACAACTAATGAAAAACTGTTTTTT. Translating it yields CASSEGTTNEKLFF.

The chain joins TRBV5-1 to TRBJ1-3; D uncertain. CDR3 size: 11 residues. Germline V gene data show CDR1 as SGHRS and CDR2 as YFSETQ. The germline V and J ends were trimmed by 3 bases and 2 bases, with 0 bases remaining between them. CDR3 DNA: TGCGCCAGCAGCTCTGGAAACACCATATATTTT. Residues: CASSSGNTIYF.

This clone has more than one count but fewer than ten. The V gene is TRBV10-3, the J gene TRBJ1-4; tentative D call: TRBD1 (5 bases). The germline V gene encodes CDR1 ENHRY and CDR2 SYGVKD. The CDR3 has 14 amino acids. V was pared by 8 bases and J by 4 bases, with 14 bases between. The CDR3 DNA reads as TGTGCCATCTGGCGAGGGGCCCTTAATGAAAAACTGTTTTTT. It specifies CAIWRGALNEKLFF.

DNA of the CDR3: TGTGCCAGCAGCTTTGCAGGGGGCAGCTATGGCTACACCTTC. This encodes CASSFAGGSYGYTF. The chain uses TRBV9 and TRBJ1-2; 8 bases align to TRBD1. Trimming removed 4 bases from V and 4 bases from J; junction bases left unmatched: 6. The CDR3 has 14 residues. CDR1 and CDR2 (germline): SGDLS, YYNGEE.

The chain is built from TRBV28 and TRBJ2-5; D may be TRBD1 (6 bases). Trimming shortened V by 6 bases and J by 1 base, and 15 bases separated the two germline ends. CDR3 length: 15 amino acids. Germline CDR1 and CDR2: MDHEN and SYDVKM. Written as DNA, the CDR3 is TGTGCCAGCAGCCCTACAGGGAATCCCCAAGAGACCCAGTACTTC. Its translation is CASSPTGNPQETQYF.

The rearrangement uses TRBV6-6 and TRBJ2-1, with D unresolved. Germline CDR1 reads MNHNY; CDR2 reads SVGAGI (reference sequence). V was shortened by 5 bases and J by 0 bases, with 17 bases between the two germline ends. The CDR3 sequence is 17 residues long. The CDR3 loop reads CASSPSRSKPSYNEQFF. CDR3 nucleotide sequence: TGTGCCAGCAGTCCCTCTCGTAGTAAGCCCTCCTACAATGAGCAGTTCTTC.

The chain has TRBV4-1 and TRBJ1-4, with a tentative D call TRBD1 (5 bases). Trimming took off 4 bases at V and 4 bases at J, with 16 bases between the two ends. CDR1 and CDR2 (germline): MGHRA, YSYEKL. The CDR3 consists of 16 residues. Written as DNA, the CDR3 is TGCGCCAGCAGCCCAATGGAGTCCGGGGGTAATGAAAAACTGTTTTTT. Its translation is CASSPMESGGNEKLFF.

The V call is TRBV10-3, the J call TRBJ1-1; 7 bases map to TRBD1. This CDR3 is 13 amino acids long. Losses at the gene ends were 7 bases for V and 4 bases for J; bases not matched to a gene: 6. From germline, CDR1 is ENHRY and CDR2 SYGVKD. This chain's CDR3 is CAINGQAGTEAFF. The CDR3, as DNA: TGTGCCATCAACGGACAGGCGGGCACTGAAGCTTTCTTT.

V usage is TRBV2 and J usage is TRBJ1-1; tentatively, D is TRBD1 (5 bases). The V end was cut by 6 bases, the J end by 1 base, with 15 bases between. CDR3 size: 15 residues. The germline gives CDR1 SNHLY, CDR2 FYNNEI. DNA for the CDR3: TGTGCCAGCAGAGAAAGCGGGGCCACGAACACTGAAGCTTTCTTT. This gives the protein CASRESGATNTEAFF.

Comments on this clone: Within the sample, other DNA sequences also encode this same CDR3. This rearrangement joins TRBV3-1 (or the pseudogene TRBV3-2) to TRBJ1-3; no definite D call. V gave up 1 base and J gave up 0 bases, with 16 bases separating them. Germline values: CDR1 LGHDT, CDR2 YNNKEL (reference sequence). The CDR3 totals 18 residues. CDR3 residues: CASSQVPRFQSSGNTIYF. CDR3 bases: TGTGCCAGCAGCCAAGTCCCGCGGTTTCAGAGCTCTGGAAACACCATATATTTT.

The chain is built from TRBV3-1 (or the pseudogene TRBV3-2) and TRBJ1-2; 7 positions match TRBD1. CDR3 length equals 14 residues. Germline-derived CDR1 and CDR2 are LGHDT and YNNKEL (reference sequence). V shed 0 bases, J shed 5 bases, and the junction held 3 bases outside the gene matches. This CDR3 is CASSQDEGAYGYTF. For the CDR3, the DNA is TGTGCCAGCAGCCAAGATGAGGGGGCGTATGGCTACACCTTC.

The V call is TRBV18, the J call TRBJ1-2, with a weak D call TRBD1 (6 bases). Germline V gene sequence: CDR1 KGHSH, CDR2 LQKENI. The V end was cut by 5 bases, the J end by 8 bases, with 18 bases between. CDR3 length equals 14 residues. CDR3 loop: CASSSSDRGRGYTF. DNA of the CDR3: TGTGCCAGCTCAAGCTCGGACAGAGGAAGGGGCTACACCTTC.

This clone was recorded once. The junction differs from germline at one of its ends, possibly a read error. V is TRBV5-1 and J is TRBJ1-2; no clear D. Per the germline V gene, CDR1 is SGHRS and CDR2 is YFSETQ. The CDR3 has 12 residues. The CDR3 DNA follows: TGCGCTAGCAGCTTGAACAGCTATGGCTACACCTTC. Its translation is CASSLNSYGYTF.

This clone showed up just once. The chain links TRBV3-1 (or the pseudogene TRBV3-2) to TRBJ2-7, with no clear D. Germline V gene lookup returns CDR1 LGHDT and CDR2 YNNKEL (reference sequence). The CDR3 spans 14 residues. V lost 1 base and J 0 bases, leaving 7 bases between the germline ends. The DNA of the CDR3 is TGTGCCAGCAGCCAAGTCGCGTTCTCCTACGAGCAGTACTTC. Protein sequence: CASSQVAFSYEQYF.

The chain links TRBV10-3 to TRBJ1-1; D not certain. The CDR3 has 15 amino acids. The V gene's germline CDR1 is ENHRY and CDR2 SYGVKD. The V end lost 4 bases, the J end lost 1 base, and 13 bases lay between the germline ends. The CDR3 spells CAISATRDTNTEAFF. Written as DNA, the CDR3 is TGTGCCATCAGTGCAACCCGAGACACGAACACTGAAGCTTTCTTT.

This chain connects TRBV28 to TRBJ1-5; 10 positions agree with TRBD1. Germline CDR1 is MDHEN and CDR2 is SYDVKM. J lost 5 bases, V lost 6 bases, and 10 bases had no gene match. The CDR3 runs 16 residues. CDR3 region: CASSSWTGGFHQPQHF. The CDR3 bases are TGTGCCAGCAGCTCCTGGACAGGGGGTTTCCATCAGCCCCAGCATTTT.